Following are 13 T cell receptor beta chains from one sample sequenced in a study of T-cell reconstitution after alpha-beta-depleted transplantation in children. Preparing the TCRbeta library involved the use of unique molecular identifiers. TCRdb passed the PCR reads through MiXCR, listing each CDR3 protein once. The data contain around 340,000 distinct CDR3 sequences, about an eighth of them seen just once; the ten biggest clones take up about 4%. Material: PBMCs, obtained from the stem cell graft. Receptors were obtained from a human donor who donated a stem cell graft to a child with Fanconi anemia.

In this sample, this clonotype turned up a few times. The rearrangement joins TRBV2 to TRBJ2-3; 11 bases line up with TRBD2. Germline-derived CDR1 and CDR2 are SNHLY and FYNNEI. This CDR3 comprises 17 residues. With V trimmed by 5 bases and J by 3 bases, 10 bases remained unmatched. CDR3 region: CASSFLSGGALTDTQYF. DNA for the CDR3: TGTGCCAGCAGTTTCCTTAGCGGGGGGGCATTGACAGATACGCAGTATTTT.

The chain joins TRBV6-5 to TRBJ1-2; 7 bases are a match to TRBD1. The germline V gene has CDR1 MNHEY and CDR2 SVGAGI. The ends lost 2 bases at V and 0 bases at J; junction bases unmatched: 0. CDR3 length equals 14 residues. This CDR3 is CASSYGTANYGYTF. As DNA, the CDR3 is TGTGCCAGCAGTTACGGGACAGCTAACTATGGCTACACCTTC.

J is TRBJ2-3 and V is TRBV5-1; 11 bases align to TRBD2. This CDR3 spans 16 amino acids. Germline CDR1 and CDR2: SGHRS and YFSETQ. V lost 5 bases and J lost 2; bases outside the gene matches: 7. The CDR3 sequence is CASSFLAGGTTDTQYF. DNA of the CDR3: TGCGCCAGCAGTTTTTTAGCGGGGGGGACCACAGATACGCAGTATTTT.

The chain joins TRBV18 to TRBJ1-1; maybe TRBD1 (6 bases). The CDR3 totals 14 residues. From germline, CDR1 is KGHSH and CDR2 LQKENI. V dropped 3 bases and J dropped 5 bases, with 13 bases sitting between them. This CDR3 reads CASSPQGRTTEAFF. The DNA for the CDR3 is TGTGCCAGCTCACCGCAGGGGAGGACAACTGAAGCTTTCTTT.

This clonotype was observed a handful of times. This sequence joins TRBV27 and TRBJ2-1; D ambiguous. Trimming pared 6 bases from V and 5 bases from J, leaving 11 bases between. Germline values: CDR1 MNHEY, CDR2 SMNVEV (reference sequence). CDR3 length: 13 amino acids. The CDR3 loop reads CASREWANNEQFF. CDR3 nucleotide sequence: TGTGCCAGCAGAGAATGGGCAAACAATGAGCAGTTCTTC.

This clonotype was recorded only once. The genes are TRBV7-6 and TRBJ1-5; no clear D gene. The CDR3 has 16 residues. Trimming took off 4 bases at V and 0 bases at J, with 13 bases between the two ends. Germline V gene sequence: CDR1 SGHVS, CDR2 FNYEAQ. CDR3 in DNA: TGTGCCAGCAGCTCTCTGCCCGCGGGTAGCAATCAGCCCCAGCATTTT. It yields the protein CASSSLPAGSNQPQHF.

The chain recombines TRBV6-6 with TRBJ2-7; maybe TRBD1 (5 bases). Germline values: CDR1 MNHNY, CDR2 SVGAGI (reference sequence). The germline V and J ends were trimmed by 6 bases and 3 bases, with 9 bases remaining between them. The CDR3 has 12 residues. DNA for the CDR3: TGTGCCAGCAGCCACAGGAACTACGAGCAGTACTTC. Protein: CASSHRNYEQYF.

This clonotype was counted only a few times. The CDR3 here is CASSPPGWGTGETQYF. In nucleotides, the CDR3 is TGTGCCAGCAGCCCCCCGGGTTGGGGGACCGGAGAGACCCAGTACTTC. The chain uses TRBV28 and TRBJ2-5; D may match TRBD1 or TRBD2 (5 bases each). The CDR3 loop spans 16 amino acids. CDR1 MDHEN and CDR2 SYDVKM come from the germline V gene. The ends were cut back, 6 bases at V and 4 bases at J, with 21 bases in the middle.

The gene calls are TRBV12-3 or TRBV12-4 and TRBJ1-3; 9 positions agree with TRBD1. The CDR3 runs to 16 residues. The ends lost 5 bases at V and 3 bases at J; junction bases unmatched: 8. This CDR3 reads CASSPPRTGVGNTIYF. The CDR3 nucleotides read TGTGCCAGCAGTCCCCCAAGGACAGGGGTTGGAAACACCATATATTTT.

The J gene is TRBJ2-3, the V gene TRBV5-1, with 8 bases matching TRBD1. Losses at the gene ends were 4 bases for V and 3 bases for J; bases not matched to a gene: 10. Germline V lookup: CDR1 SGHRS, CDR2 YFSETQ. The CDR3 runs 16 residues. The CDR3 region is CASSLETGAGTDTQYF. CDR3 sequence (DNA): TGCGCCAGCAGCCTCGAGACAGGGGCAGGTACAGATACGCAGTATTTT.

This clonotype was detected a few times. The chain links TRBV6-1 to TRBJ1-1; maybe TRBD1 (5 bases). Per the germline V gene, CDR1 is MNHNS and CDR2 is SASEGT. Trimming took off 5 bases at V and 6 bases at J, with 10 bases between the two ends. This CDR3 spans 12 amino acids. The chain's CDR3 is CASSMLGAEAFF. CDR3 in DNA: TGTGCCAGCAGTATGCTAGGGGCTGAAGCTTTCTTT.

V gene TRBV6-6 combines with J gene TRBJ2-7; D gene uncertain. Germline V lookup: CDR1 MNHNY, CDR2 SVGAGI (reference sequence). Trimming left V 11 bases short and J 3 bases short, with 11 bases between. The CDR3 is 11 amino acids. This CDR3 reads CAAAGIYEQYF. The CDR3 nucleotides read TGTGCCGCAGCCGGTATCTACGAGCAGTACTTC.

The chain links TRBV28 to TRBJ2-5, with 7 bases that match TRBD1. The J segment lost 5 bases and the V segment lost 4 bases, leaving 7 bases of the junction unmatched. This CDR3 has 14 residues. Germline CDR1 MDHEN, CDR2 SYDVKM. DNA of the CDR3: TGTGCCAGCAGTTCCCCCGGGACAGTGGAGACCCAGTACTTC. Translation gives CASSSPGTVETQYF.